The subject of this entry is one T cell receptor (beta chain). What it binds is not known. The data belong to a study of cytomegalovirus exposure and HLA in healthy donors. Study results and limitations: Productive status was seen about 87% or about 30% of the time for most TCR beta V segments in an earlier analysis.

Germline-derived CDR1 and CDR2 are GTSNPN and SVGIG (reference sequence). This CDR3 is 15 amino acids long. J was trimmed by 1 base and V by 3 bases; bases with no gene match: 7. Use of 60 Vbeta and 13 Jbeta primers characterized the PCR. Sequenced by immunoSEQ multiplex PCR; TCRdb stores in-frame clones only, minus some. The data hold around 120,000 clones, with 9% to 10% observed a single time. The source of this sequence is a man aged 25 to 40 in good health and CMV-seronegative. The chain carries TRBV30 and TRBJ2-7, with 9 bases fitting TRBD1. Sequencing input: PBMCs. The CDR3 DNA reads TGTGCCTGGAGATACTCGGGACAGGGATCCTACGAGCAGTACTTC. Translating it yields CAWRYSGQGSYEQYF.